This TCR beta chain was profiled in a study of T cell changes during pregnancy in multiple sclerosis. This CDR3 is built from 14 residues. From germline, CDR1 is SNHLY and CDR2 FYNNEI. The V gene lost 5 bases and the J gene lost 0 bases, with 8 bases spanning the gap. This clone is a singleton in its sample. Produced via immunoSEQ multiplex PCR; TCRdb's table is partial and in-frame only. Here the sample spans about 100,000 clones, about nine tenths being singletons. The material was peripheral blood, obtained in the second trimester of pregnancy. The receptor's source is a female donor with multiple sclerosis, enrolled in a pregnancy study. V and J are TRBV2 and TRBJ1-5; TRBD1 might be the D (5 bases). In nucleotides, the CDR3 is TGTGCCAGCAGTTTAGGGGCTAGCAATCAGCCCCAGCATTTT. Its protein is CASSLGASNQPQHF. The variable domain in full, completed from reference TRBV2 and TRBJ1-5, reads EPEVTQTPSHQVTQMGQEVILRCVPISNHLYFYWYRQILGQKVEFLVSFYNNEISEKSEIFDDQFSVERPDGSNFTLKIRSTKLEDSAMYFCASSLGASNQPQHFGDGTRLSIL.